The sequence of this T cell receptor (beta chain) was determined in a study of long-term antiretroviral therapy in people with HIV. This clone was counted a single time. Its antigen is as yet unknown. Sequencing relied on immunoSEQ assay v3.0, run at survey level. Generated by immunoSEQ multiplex PCR, the TCRdb table keeps only in-frame clones and is missing some. The profile covers tens of thousands of clones, with roughly 96% appearing a single time and roughly 8% taken by the ten largest. Overall study findings and caveats: ART-treated samples gained diversity yet remained below transplant donor controls.

People in the study who had HIV all got their treatment in the United States. Samples held roughly 0.9-10 million cryopreserved PBMC before DNA extraction. Germline V gives CDR1 LGHNA, CDR2 YNFKEQ. The CDR3 is made up of 15 amino acids. V was trimmed by 7 bases and J by 1 base, leaving 14 bases between them. The source was unsorted PBMCs, collected approximately 6.3 years after starting antiretroviral therapy. The clonotype originates from a man aged 25-40 years with HIV. The rearrangement uses TRBV4-2 and TRBJ1-5; no reliable D call. For the CDR3, the DNA is TGTGCCAGCAAATACATTGGGGTGAGCAATCAGCCCCAGCATTTT. It translates to CASKYIGVSNQPQHF.